The T cell receptor beta chain described here comes from a study of T-cell reconstitution after alpha-beta-depleted transplantation in children. Study-wide results and limits: Several hundred expanded graft clones reportedly gave rise to the alpha-beta T cells present about two months after transplant. Where some patients showed high TCRbeta diversity at day 60, it came from recipient T cells and thymic progenitors that had survived. Once a year had passed after transplant, T-cell counts and diversity came mostly from newly produced T cells.

The V and J ends lost 3 bases and 4 bases respectively, with 10 bases between them. The CDR3 runs to 13 residues. The germline CDR1 and CDR2 sequences are SGHDT and YYEEEE. The library targeted TCRbeta and was prepared with unique molecular identifiers. TCRdb re-analysed the PCR reads in MiXCR, keeping a single row per CDR3 protein. The data show under 850,000 distinct CDR3 sequences, with 13% seen just once and 0.79% held by the top ten. This clonotype was seen more than once but under ten times. As yet, its antigen is unknown. V and J are TRBV5-6 and TRBJ2-5; D gene uncertain. The TCR sequence derives from a girl aged 2-15 years with congenital amegakaryocytic thrombocytopenia, due to receive a stem cell transplant. This specimen consisted of PBMCs, obtained before TCRalphabeta/CD19-depleted stem cell transplant. The CDR3 coding sequence is TGTGCCAGCAGCTCCTCCCGGCGAGAGACCCAGTACTTC. This gives the protein CASSSSRRETQYF.